These T cell receptor beta chains were read from a single sample in a study of shared clonotypes between healthy human individuals. Sequencing used immunoSEQ multiplex PCR; TCRdb keeps in-frame clones, though not all of them. The sample lists some 1.5 million clones, 95% to 99% occurring once. The sequenced sample consisted of naive CD4+ T cells sorted from blood. All receptors come from a man aged 30-40 years in good health. CDR3s include the opening cysteine and the closing phenylalanine or tryptophan. Each record gives: V gene, D gene, clone size, J gene, CDR3 protein, CDR3 DNA. The D gene is left open where the match is weak. Clone sizes are given selectively: once, few, many, or a class where the clone is expanded.

>TRBV5-4|.|.|TRBJ1-2
CASSLVGEDRYGYTF
TGTGCCAGCAGCTTGGTGGGGGAGGACAGATACGGCTACACCTTC
>TRBV18|TRBD2|.|TRBJ2-3
CASSLTSGSTDTQYF
TGTGCCAGCTCACTGACTAGCGGTAGCACAGATACGCAGTATTTT
>TRBV18|TRBD2|.|TRBJ2-1
CASSPLDGGRARQFF
TGTGCCAGCTCACCACTCGATGGCGGGAGGGCCAGGCAGTTCTTC
>TRBV19|TRBD1|.|TRBJ2-7
CASRADRGSLEQYF
TGTGCCAGTAGGGCCGACAGGGGATCCCTCGAGCAGTACTTC
>TRBV27|.|.|TRBJ2-7
CASSSVGGEQYF
TGTGCCAGCAGTTCGGTGGGGGGCGAGCAGTACTTC
>TRBV10-1|TRBD1|.|TRBJ2-3
CASRGTGQADTQYF
TGCGCCAGCAGAGGGACAGGGCAGGCAGATACGCAGTATTTT
>TRBV10-1|TRBD2|.|TRBJ2-7
CASSPGTSGSIKAYEQYF
TGCGCCAGCAGCCCCGGGACTAGCGGGAGCATTAAGGCCTACGAGCAGTACTTC
>TRBV6-6|.|.|TRBJ1-5
CASGPGPQHF
TGTGCCAGCGGCCCAGGGCCCCAGCATTTT
>TRBV5-1|.|.|TRBJ1-1
CASSVGSNTEAFF
TGCGCCAGCAGTGTGGGGTCGAACACTGAAGCTTTCTTT
>TRBV28|.|once|TRBJ2-2
CASSLVTGELFF
TGTGCCAGCAGTTTGGTAACCGGGGAGCTGTTTTTT
>TRBV10-3|TRBD2|once|TRBJ2-1
CAISESGLADNEQFF
TGTGCCATCAGTGAATCGGGACTAGCGGACAATGAGCAGTTCTTC
>TRBV6-1|.|.|TRBJ1-2
CASSEEPRRVRGYTF
TGTGCCAGCAGTGAAGAGCCTCGACGGGTACGTGGCTACACCTTC
>TRBV29-1|TRBD2|once|TRBJ2-3
CSVREASPNTQYF
TGCAGCGTACGGGAGGCCTCCCCTAATACGCAGTATTTT
>TRBV9|.|.|TRBJ2-3
CASSVGFAAGGDTQYF
TGTGCCAGCAGCGTTGGTTTTGCGGCAGGAGGGGATACGCAGTATTTT
>TRBV5-1|TRBD2|.|TRBJ2-2
CASRAGGNTGELFF
TGCGCCAGCAGGGCGGGAGGTAACACCGGGGAGCTGTTTTTT
>TRBV25-1|.|.|TRBJ2-5
CASATVSTQYF
TGTGCCAGCGCCACGGTTTCGACCCAGTACTTC
>TRBV2|.|.|TRBJ2-7
CASSDTVPRHEQYF
TGTGCCAGCAGTGATACGGTTCCGCGGCACGAGCAGTACTTC
>TRBV10-3|.|.|TRBJ2-7
CAIREGSSYEQYF
TGTGCCATCAGAGAGGGAAGCTCCTACGAGCAGTACTTC
>TRBV19|.|.|TRBJ1-2
CASSPGAESYTF
TGTGCCAGTAGTCCGGGGGCGGAAAGCTACACCTTC
>TRBV7-9|TRBD1|.|TRBJ1-1
CASSGQGGTEAFF
TGTGCCAGCAGTGGACAGGGCGGGACTGAAGCTTTCTTT
>TRBV28|.|.|TRBJ1-2
CASSFIGLRGYTF
TGTGCCAGCAGTTTTATTGGTTTGAGAGGCTACACCTTC